This T cell receptor beta chain is drawn from a study of Tregs in tolerant kidney transplant recipients. General study points: This study did not directly address biological reproducibility.

CD4+CD25+CD127- Tregs, CD4+CD25- non-Tregs, CD4 and CD8 cells were sorted. TCRdb keeps only in-frame clones here, not all; method: immunoSEQ multiplex PCR. The table lists around 120,000 clones, around 91% of them singletons. The V gene lost 5 bases and the J gene lost 1 base, with 11 bases spanning the gap. Germline assignment: CDR1 SGHNT and CDR2 YENEEA. The CDR3 sequence is 14 residues long. This clone appeared once. Antigen unknown. Sequencing was performed on CD4+ T cells from blood. This chain joins TRBV11-3 and TRBJ1-1; TRBD1 is a possible D gene (5 bases). The sequence came from a human donor in good health. The CDR3, as DNA: TGTGCCAGCAGCCAAAGGGGAGGGAACACTGAAGCTTTCTTT. Protein sequence: CASSQRGGNTEAFF.